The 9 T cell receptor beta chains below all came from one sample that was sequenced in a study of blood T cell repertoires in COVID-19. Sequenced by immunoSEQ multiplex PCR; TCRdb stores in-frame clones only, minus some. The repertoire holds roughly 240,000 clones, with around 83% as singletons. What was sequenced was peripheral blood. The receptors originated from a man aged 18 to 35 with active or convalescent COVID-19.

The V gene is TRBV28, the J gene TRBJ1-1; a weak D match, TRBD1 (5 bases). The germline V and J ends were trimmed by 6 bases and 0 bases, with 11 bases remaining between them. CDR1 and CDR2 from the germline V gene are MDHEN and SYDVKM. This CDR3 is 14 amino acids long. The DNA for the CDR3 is TGTGCCAGCAGCCCGGGACTCATGAACACTGAAGCTTTCTTT. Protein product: CASSPGLMNTEAFF.

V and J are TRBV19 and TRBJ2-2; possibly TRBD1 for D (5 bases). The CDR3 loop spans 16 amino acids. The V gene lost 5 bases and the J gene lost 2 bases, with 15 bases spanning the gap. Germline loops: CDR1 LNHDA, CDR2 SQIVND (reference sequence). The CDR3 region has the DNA TGTGCCAGTAGTGTGAACTCAGGGCGCAACACCGGGGAGCTGTTTTTT. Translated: CASSVNSGRNTGELFF.

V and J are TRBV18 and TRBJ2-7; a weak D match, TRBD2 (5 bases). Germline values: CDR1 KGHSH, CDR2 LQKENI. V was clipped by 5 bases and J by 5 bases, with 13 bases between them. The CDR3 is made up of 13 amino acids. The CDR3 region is CASSGGPGDEQYF. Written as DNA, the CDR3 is TGTGCCAGCTCAGGCGGACCCGGGGACGAGCAGTACTTC.

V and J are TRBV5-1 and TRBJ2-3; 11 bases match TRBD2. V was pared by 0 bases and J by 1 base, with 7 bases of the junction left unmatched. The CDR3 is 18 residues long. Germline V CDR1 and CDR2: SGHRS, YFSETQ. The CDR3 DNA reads TGCGCCAGCAGCTTGGGAGCTAGCGGGGGGTCGGGCACAGATACGCAGTATTTT. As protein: CASSLGASGGSGTDTQYF.

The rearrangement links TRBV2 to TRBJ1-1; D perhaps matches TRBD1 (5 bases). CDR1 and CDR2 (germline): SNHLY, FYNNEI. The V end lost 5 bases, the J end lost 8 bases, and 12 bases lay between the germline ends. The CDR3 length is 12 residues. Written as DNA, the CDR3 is TGTGCCAGCAGTAGGGGCTCTACCGAAGCTTTCTTT. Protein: CASSRGSTEAFF.

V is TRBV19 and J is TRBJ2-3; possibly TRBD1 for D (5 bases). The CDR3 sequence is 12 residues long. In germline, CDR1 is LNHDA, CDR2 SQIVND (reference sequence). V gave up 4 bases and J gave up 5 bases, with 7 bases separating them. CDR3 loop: CASSTTGDTQYF. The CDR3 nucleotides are TGTGCCAGTAGTACCACAGGAGATACGCAGTATTTT.

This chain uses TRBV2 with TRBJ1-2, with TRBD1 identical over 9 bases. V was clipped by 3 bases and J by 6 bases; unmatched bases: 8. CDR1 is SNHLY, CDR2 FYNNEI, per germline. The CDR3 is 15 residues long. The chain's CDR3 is CASSDAVGQGHGYTF. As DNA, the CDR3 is TGTGCCAGCAGTGACGCGGTGGGACAGGGTCATGGCTACACCTTC.

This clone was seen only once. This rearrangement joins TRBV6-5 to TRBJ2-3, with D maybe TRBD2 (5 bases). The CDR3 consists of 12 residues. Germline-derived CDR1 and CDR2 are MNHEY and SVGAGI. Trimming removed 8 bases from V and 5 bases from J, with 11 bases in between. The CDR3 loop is CASGRGLDTQYF. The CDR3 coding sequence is TGTGCCAGCGGTCGGGGTCTAGATACGCAGTATTTT.

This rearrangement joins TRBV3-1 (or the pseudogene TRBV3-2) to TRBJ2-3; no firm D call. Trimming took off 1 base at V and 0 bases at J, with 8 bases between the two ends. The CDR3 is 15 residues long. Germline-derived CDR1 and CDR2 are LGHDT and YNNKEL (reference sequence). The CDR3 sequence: CASSQVGSSTDTQYF. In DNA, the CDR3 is TGTGCCAGCAGCCAAGTCGGGTCCAGCACAGATACGCAGTATTTT.